This T cell receptor beta chain was sequenced for a study of T-cell memory formation after mild COVID-19. Overall study findings and caveats: The study detected some responding clones in pre-infection memory, suggesting cross-reactive memory joined.

This clonotype was seen more than once but under ten times. Antigen unknown. TCRdb re-called the 5' RACE reads through MiXCR, storing one row per CDR3 protein. The sample includes about 81,000 distinct CDR3 sequences, approximately 25% of them seen just once. The CDR3 loop spans 16 amino acids. Trimming removed 4 bases from V and 6 bases from J, with 19 bases in between. Germline V CDR1 and CDR2: SGHRS, YFSETQ. Sequencing used PBMCs or a T cell subset sorted from them (not recorded which). The chain combines TRBV5-1 with TRBJ2-2; perhaps TRBD1 as D (6 bases). The sequence was obtained from a man between 18 and 35 years old who had mild COVID-19 (a few samples of this study predate the infection). Cell type and time point are not known. The CDR3 coding sequence is TGCGCCAGCAGCCCTACCGGGACACTAAACGCCGGGGAGCTGTTTTTT. It encodes CASSPTGTLNAGELFF.